In its sample, the clone carrying this TCR beta chain was seen once. 60 Vbeta and 13 Jbeta primers were used in PCR. Clones were sequenced by immunoSEQ multiplex PCR, and TCRdb holds only the in-frame ones, with some missing. The repertoire holds about 41,000 clones, with roughly 80% as singletons. The data were taken from a study of cytomegalovirus exposure and HLA in healthy donors. This receptor was obtained from a man between 45 and 60 years old in good health and CMV-seronegative. Input material: PBMCs.

In nucleotides, the CDR3 is TGTGCCAGCAGCTCCGGCGACAGCACGGCATTGCAAGAGACCCAGTACTTC. This translates into CASSSGDSTALQETQYF. V and J are TRBV27 and TRBJ2-5, with D perhaps TRBD1 (5 bases). The CDR3 runs 17 residues. V was clipped by 6 bases and J by 2 bases, with 22 bases between them. Germline values: CDR1 MNHEY, CDR2 SMNVEV (reference sequence).